What follows describes a single TCR beta chain. Its antigen is unidentified. This CDR3 has 17 residues. Trimming pared 0 bases from V and 1 base from J, leaving 12 bases between. CDR1 SGHVS and CDR2 FNYEAQ come from the germline V gene. This sample stems from a study of cytomegalovirus exposure and HLA in healthy donors. Study-wide findings and caveats: In vitro, a few CMV-associated chains proved specific for CMV antigens. Most TCR sequences showed up rarely, but some public TCRs showed up in many donors. One later analysis, an examination of the 100 to 150 validation repertoires, found that first-cohort TCR clusters tended to co-occur in them. Associated with cytomegalovirus, according to the listing, were approximately 160 TCR beta chains.

Method: immunoSEQ multiplex PCR; TCRdb's copy keeps in-frame clones and lacks some. Of over 60,000 clones listed, roughly 96% were seen once; the top ten hold approximately 3.5%. The chain links TRBV7-6 to TRBJ2-2; possible D gene TRBD2, 6 bases. Sequencing was performed on PBMCs. The TCR sequence derives from a man in his late teens or twenties in good health and CMV-seronegative. The DNA for the CDR3 is TGTGCCAGCAGCTTAGCGCTAGCGAGGTTGAACACCGGGGAGCTGTTTTTT. Translating it yields CASSLALARLNTGELFF.